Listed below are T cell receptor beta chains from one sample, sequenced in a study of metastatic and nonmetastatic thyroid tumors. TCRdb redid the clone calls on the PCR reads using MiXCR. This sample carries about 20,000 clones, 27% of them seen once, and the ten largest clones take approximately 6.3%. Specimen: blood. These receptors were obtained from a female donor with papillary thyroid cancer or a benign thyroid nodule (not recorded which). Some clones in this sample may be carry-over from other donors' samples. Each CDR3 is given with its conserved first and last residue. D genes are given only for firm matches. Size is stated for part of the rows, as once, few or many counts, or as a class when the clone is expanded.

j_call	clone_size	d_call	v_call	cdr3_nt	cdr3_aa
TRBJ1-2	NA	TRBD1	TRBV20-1	TGCAGTGCTCGACAGGGAACCTATGGCTACACCTTC	CSARQGTYGYTF
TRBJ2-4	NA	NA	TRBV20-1	TGCAGTGCTAGAGTATCAACAGGGCGGGGAAAAATTCAGTACTTT	CSARVSTGRGKIQYF
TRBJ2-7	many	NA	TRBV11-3	TGTGCCAGCAGCTTAGCTGGCAGGGCCTACGAGCAGTACTTC	CASSLAGRAYEQYF
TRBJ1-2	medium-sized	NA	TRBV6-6	TGTGCCAGCAGTTACTCGTCGGATCCAAACTATGGCTACACCTTC	CASSYSSDPNYGYTF
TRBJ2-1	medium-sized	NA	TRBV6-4	TGTGCCAGCAGTGACTCGGGGGACTCCTACAATGAGCAGTTCTTC	CASSDSGDSYNEQFF
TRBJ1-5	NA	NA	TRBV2	TGTACCAGCAGAGGGGGTATTGGAGGTATCAATCAGCCCCAGCATTTT	CTSRGGIGGINQPQHF
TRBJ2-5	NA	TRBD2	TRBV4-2	TGTGCCAGCAGCCAATATGGGGGGGAACAAGAGACCCAGTACTTC	CASSQYGGEQETQYF
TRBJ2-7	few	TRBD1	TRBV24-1	TGTGCCACCAGTGACCACGGGACAGGTAGTTCCTACGAGCAGTACTTC	CATSDHGTGSSYEQYF
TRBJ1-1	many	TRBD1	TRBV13	TGTGCCAGCAGCATATTCAGGGGGCTCGGCACTGAAGCTTTCTTT	CASSIFRGLGTEAFF
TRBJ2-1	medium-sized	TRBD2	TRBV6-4	TGTGCCAGCAGTCCCCTTAGCGGGAGGGCCGGAGAGCAGTTCTTC	CASSPLSGRAGEQFF
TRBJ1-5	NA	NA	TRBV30	TGTGCCTGGAGTGCCGGGGGGTGGCAGTACAATCAGCCCCAGCATTTT	CAWSAGGWQYNQPQHF
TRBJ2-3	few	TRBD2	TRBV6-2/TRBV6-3	TGTGCCAGCAGTGACTTCGGGACTAGCGGGAGCACAGATACGCAGTATTTT	CASSDFGTSGSTDTQYF
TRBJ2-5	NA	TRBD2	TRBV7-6	TGTGCCAGCAGCTTAGGACTAGCGGGAGAGGGAGAGACCCAGTACTTC	CASSLGLAGEGETQYF
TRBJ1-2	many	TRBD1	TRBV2	TGTGCCAGCAGTGAAGTGGGGGACAGCCGGTATGGCTACACCTTC	CASSEVGDSRYGYTF
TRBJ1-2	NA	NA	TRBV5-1	TGCGCCAGCAGCTTGGGGGACTTCGGATATAATGGCTACACCTTC	CASSLGDFGYNGYTF
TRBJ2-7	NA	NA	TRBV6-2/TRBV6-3	TGTGCCAGCAGTTACTCGATCGTGGTTCCCGGGGGACGGAACTACGAGCAGTACTTC	CASSYSIVVPGGRNYEQYF
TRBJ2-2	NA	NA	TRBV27	TGTGCCAGCAGTTTTTGGGGGGTACGTATCACCGGGGAGCTGTTTTTT	CASSFWGVRITGELFF
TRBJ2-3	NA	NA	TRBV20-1	TGCAGTGCCAGTGGGGGGCTAGCCCTCGATACGCAGTATTTT	CSASGGLALDTQYF
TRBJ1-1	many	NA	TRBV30	TGTGCCTGGAGTGACCAGGCCAACACTGAAGCTTTCTTT	CAWSDQANTEAFF
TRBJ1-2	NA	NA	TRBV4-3	TGCGCCAGCAGCCAATATCTATCTACAGTTAGCTATGGCTACACCTTC	CASSQYLSTVSYGYTF
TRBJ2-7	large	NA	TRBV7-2	TGTGCCAGCAGCTCACAGGGTTTCGAGCAGTACTTC	CASSSQGFEQYF
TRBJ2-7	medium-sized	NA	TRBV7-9	TGTGCCAGCAGCCCCAGTGCGCTCTCCTACGAGCAGTACTTC	CASSPSALSYEQYF
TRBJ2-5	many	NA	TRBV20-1	TGCAGTGCTACCCCCTTCGGGAGCTTCGCGTTTTGGGAGACCCAGTACTTC	CSATPFGSFAFWETQYF
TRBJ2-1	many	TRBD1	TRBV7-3	TGTGCCAGCAGCTTAGAACAGGGGAGGCAGTTCTTC	CASSLEQGRQFF
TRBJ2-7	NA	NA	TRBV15	TGTTCCACCATCAGAGAGTCCGGCGAGCAGTACTTC	CSTIRESGEQYF
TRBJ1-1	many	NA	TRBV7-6	TGTGCCAGCAGCTTAGACCTGAACACTGAAGCTTTCTTT	CASSLDLNTEAFF
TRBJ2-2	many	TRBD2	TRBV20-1	TGCAGTGCTAGAGATGGACTAGCGGGAGACACCGGGGAGCTGTTTTTT	CSARDGLAGDTGELFF
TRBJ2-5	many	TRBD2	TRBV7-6	TGTGCCAGCAGCTTAGCCGGGACTAGCGGGAGAGAGACCCAGTACTTC	CASSLAGTSGRETQYF
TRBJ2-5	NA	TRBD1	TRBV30	TGTGCCTGGAGTGTTCGGTTTGGGACAGGGGGCAACCAAGAGACCCAGTACTTC	CAWSVRFGTGGNQETQYF
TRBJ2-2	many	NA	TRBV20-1	TGCAGTGCTAGAGATTTTACCCGAACAGGGCGCACCGGGGAGCTGTTTTTT	CSARDFTRTGRTGELFF
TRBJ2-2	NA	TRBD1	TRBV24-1	TGTGCCACCAGCGGCCCCCCCCCCCAGGGGGCAGGAGCCGGGGAGCTGTTTTTT	CATSGPPPQGAGAGELFF
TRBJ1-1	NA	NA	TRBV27	TGTGCCAGCAGTTTGACTGATTACACTGAAGCTTTCTTT	CASSLTDYTEAFF
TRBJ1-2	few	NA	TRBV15	TGTGCCACCAGCAGAGATCGCGTGAGTGATGGCTACACCTTC	CATSRDRVSDGYTF
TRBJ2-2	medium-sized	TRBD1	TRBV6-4	TGTGCCAGCAGTGACGCTCCAGGGGGACAGCGCGGGGAGCTGTTTTTT	CASSDAPGGQRGELFF
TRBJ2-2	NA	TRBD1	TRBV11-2	TGTGCCAGCAGCTTAGATGGCGGACAGGGGACCACCGGGGAGCTGTTTTTT	CASSLDGGQGTTGELFF
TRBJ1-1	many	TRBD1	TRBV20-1	TGCAGTGCTAAACAGGGGGCGGACACTGAAGCTTTCTTT	CSAKQGADTEAFF
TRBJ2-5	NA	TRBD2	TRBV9	TGTGCCAGCAGCCCAAAACTAGCGGGAGGGTGGGAGACCCAGTACTTC	CASSPKLAGGWETQYF
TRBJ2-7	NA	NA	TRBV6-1	TGTGCCAGCAGCGAAGATTGGCCTTTAGAGTACTTC	CASSEDWPLEYF
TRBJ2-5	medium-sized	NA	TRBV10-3	TGTGCCATCAGTGAGTCGGAAGAGGGGGGGACCCAGTACTTC	CAISESEEGGTQYF
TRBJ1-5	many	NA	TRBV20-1	TGCAGTGCCGCCACCGGTGAACGGAATCAGCCCCAGCATTTT	CSAATGERNQPQHF
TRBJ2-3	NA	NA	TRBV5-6	TGTGCCAGCAGCTTGTTAGGTCGGGGCACAGATACGCAGTATTTT	CASSLLGRGTDTQYF
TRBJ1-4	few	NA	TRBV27	TGTGCCAGCAGTCCCGGGGGTAGCCTAAAACTGGTTTTT	CASSPGGSLKLVF
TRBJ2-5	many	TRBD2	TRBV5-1	TGCGCCAGCAGCCATAGCGGGAGGGGGGAGACCCAGTACTTC	CASSHSGRGETQYF
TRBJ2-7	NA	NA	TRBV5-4	TGTGCCAGCAGCGTCGGGGATAGCTACGAGCAGTACTTC	CASSVGDSYEQYF
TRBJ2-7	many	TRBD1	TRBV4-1	TGCGCCAGCAGCCAAGGGGGACAGGCCACCTACGAGCAGTACTTC	CASSQGGQATYEQYF
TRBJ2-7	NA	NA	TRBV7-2	TGTGCCAGCAGCAACCTCTACGAGCAGTACTTC	CASSNLYEQYF
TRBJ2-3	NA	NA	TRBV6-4	TGTGCCAGCATTGATCGTGAGCAAGATACGCAGTATTTT	CASIDREQDTQYF
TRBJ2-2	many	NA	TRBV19	TGTGCCAGTAGTATCGGCTACGGGGAGCTGTTTTTT	CASSIGYGELFF
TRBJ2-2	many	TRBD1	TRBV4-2	TGTGCCAGCAGCCAAGGGACAGGGAGCACCGGGGAGCTGTTTTTT	CASSQGTGSTGELFF
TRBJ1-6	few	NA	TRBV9	TGTGCCAGCAGCTTAGATCCGCAGGTCCATAATTCACCCCTCCACTTT	CASSLDPQVHNSPLHF
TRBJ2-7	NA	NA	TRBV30	TGTGCCTGGAGTGTACTACCCCAGAGCTCCTACGAGCAGTACTTC	CAWSVLPQSSYEQYF
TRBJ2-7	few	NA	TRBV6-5	TGTGCCAGCAGTTCGGTGCGGTTCGTAGGTGAGCAGTACTTC	CASSSVRFVGEQYF
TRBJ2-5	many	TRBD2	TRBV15	TGTGCCACCAGCGTACCGGGAGGGCTCCAAGAGACCCAGTACTTC	CATSVPGGLQETQYF
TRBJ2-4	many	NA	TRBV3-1	TGTGCCAGCAGCCGGACGGATCATAACAAAAACATTCAGTACTTC	CASSRTDHNKNIQYF
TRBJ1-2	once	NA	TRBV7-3	TGTGCCAGCAGCTCATCGGGTGGGGATACCTATGGCTACACCTTC	CASSSSGGDTYGYTF
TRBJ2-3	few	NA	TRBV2	TGTGCCAGCAGTGTGTCGTTAATTAGGACAGATACGCAGTATTTT	CASSVSLIRTDTQYF
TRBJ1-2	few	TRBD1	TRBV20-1	TGCAGTGCCAGGGGGGGCGGCGCCTATGGCTACACCTTC	CSARGGGAYGYTF
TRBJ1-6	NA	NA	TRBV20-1	TGCAGTGCTGTTTTTCGTACAAACACCCTCCACTTT	CSAVFRTNTLHF
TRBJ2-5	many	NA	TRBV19	TGTGCCAGTAGTACAGCCGGGGAGACCCAGTACTTC	CASSTAGETQYF
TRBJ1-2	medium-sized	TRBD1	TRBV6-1	TGTGCCAGCGGGAACAGGGGAGTCTATGGCTACACCTTC	CASGNRGVYGYTF